Each of the 19 T cell receptor beta chains below was sequenced from the same sample in a study. TCRdb analysed the RT-PCR reads with MiXCR anew, one entry per CDR3 protein. In the table there are about 680,000 distinct CDR3 sequences, approximately 15% of which are singletons. Sequencing used memory CD4+ T cells from blood. The receptor set was obtained from a female donor in good health, serving as a healthy control.

The table lists this clonotype with many counts. The chain recombines TRBV12-3 or TRBV12-4 with TRBJ1-5; possible D gene TRBD1, 6 bases. This CDR3 contains 14 residues. Trimming took off 6 bases at V and 7 bases at J, with 16 bases between the two ends. CDR3 coding DNA: TGTGCCAGCAGCTACGCGGGGGCTCGGCAGCCCCAGCATTTT. It encodes CASSYAGARQPQHF.

This clonotype showed up just a few times. The chain combines TRBV5-1 with TRBJ2-7; 9 bases are shared with TRBD2. Germline CDR1 reads SGHRS; CDR2 reads YFSETQ. After removal of 4 bases from V and 1 base from J, the junction contained 9 bases not matched to a gene. The CDR3 is 16 amino acids. In nucleotides, the CDR3 is TGCGCCAGCAGCACCGGGACTAGCTGGGGTTCCTACGAGCAGTACTTC. Translation: CASSTGTSWGSYEQYF.

Many counts were recorded for this clonotype. The chain employs TRBV10-3 and TRBJ2-3; D might be TRBD1 or TRBD2, each matching 6 bases. Trimming took off 5 bases at V and 9 bases at J, with 18 bases between the two ends. CDR1 and CDR2 from the germline V gene are ENHRY and SYGVKD. The CDR3 runs to 14 residues. The CDR3 DNA follows: TGTGCCATCAGTCTTGATGCGGGACAAGCAACGCAGTATTTT. Protein: CAISLDAGQATQYF.

The chain joins TRBV19 to TRBJ1-1; D may be TRBD1 (5 bases). CDR1 and CDR2 from the germline V gene are LNHDA and SQIVND (reference sequence). The ends were cut back, 6 bases at V and 5 bases at J, with 10 bases in the middle. This CDR3 comprises 12 residues. The CDR3 here is CASRDKGTEAFF. The CDR3 DNA reads TGTGCCAGTAGGGACAAGGGAACTGAAGCTTTCTTT.

This clonotype was counted ten times or more. The chain is built from TRBV7-3 and TRBJ2-1; the match to TRBD1 covers 11 bases. Germline CDR1 and CDR2: SGHTA and FQGTGA. The length of the CDR3 is 16 residues. Losses at the gene ends were 5 bases for V and 7 bases for J; bases not matched to a gene: 10. This CDR3 is CASSPQGTGGWNEQFF. The CDR3 DNA is TGTGCCAGCAGCCCCCAGGGGACAGGGGGTTGGAATGAGCAGTTCTTC.

This clonotype has ten or more counts. V gene TRBV9 combines with J gene TRBJ1-2; D perhaps matches TRBD1 (6 bases). V was shortened by 3 bases and J by 0 bases, with 15 bases between the two germline ends. Germline CDR1 and CDR2: SGDLS and YYNGEE. The CDR3 length is 16 residues. CDR3 amino acids: CASSADGGLTNYGYTF. For the CDR3, the DNA is TGTGCCAGCAGCGCGGACGGGGGCCTCACTAACTATGGCTACACCTTC.

This clonotype was found a few times. The chain combines TRBV6-5 with TRBJ1-1; D remains ambiguous. Germline-derived CDR1 and CDR2 are MNHEY and SVGAGI. This CDR3 spans 14 amino acids. Trimming left V 5 bases short and J 4 bases short, with 14 bases between. CDR3 sequence reads: CASSRSRVLTEAFF. The CDR3, as DNA: TGTGCCAGCAGTCGAAGCCGGGTCCTCACTGAAGCTTTCTTT.

V usage is TRBV29-1 and J usage is TRBJ1-4; TRBD1 is a possible D gene (6 bases). V was shortened by 4 bases and J by 2 bases, with 11 bases between the two germline ends. CDR1 and CDR2 from the germline V gene are SQVTM and ANQGSEA. CDR3 length equals 14 residues. Here the CDR3 reads CSVGEQGTNEKLFF. The CDR3 bases are TGCAGCGTTGGGGAACAGGGTACTAATGAAAAACTGTTTTTT.

This clonotype came up a few times. This chain joins TRBV3-1 and TRBJ2-1; the D is unclear. Germline V lookup: CDR1 LGHDT, CDR2 YNNKEL (reference sequence). The V and J ends lost 1 base and 3 bases respectively, with 7 bases between them. The CDR3 runs to 14 residues. CDR3 sequence: CASSQVFDYNEQFF. The CDR3 coding sequence is TGTGCCAGCAGCCAAGTTTTCGACTACAATGAGCAGTTCTTC.

The chain carries TRBV29-1 and TRBJ2-1, with D hard to call. V was trimmed by 2 bases and J by 3 bases, leaving 8 bases between them. The V gene's germline CDR1 is SQVTM and CDR2 ANQGSEA. The CDR3 sequence is 13 residues long. CDR3 amino acids: CSVEMDLYNEQFF. CDR3 nucleotide sequence: TGCAGCGTTGAAATGGACCTCTACAATGAGCAGTTCTTC.

This clonotype was seen more than once but under ten times. V and J are TRBV6-2 or TRBV6-3 and TRBJ2-1, with TRBD2 identical over 9 bases. Trimming took 0 bases from V and 7 from J; bases not matched to a gene: 1. Germline CDR1 and CDR2: MNHEY and SVGEGT. The CDR3 has 14 residues. For the CDR3, the DNA is TGTGCCAGCAGTTACTCGGCGGGAGGGAATGAGCAGTTCTTC. Its protein product is CASSYSAGGNEQFF.

In this sample, this clonotype turned up many times. This chain uses TRBV7-2 with TRBJ2-2, with 7 positions matching TRBD1. With V trimmed by 8 bases and J by 8 bases, 8 bases remained unmatched. This CDR3 spans 13 amino acids. Germline CDR1 is SGHTA and CDR2 is FQGNSA. Here the CDR3 DNA reads TGTGCCAGCGGGCAGGGGGTTACTGGGGAGCTGTTTTTT. Translating it yields CASGQGVTGELFF.

This clonotype was seen at least ten times. This chain links TRBV20-1 with TRBJ2-1; 8 positions agree with TRBD2. The V gene's germline CDR1 is DFQATT and CDR2 SNEGSKA (reference sequence). The CDR3 extends over 16 amino acids. The junction had 7 bases not matched to a gene; V was cut back by 0 bases and J by 3 bases. The CDR3 region is CSARDTSGVYYNEQFF. The CDR3 DNA is TGCAGTGCTAGAGATACTAGCGGTGTATACTACAATGAGCAGTTCTTC.

This clonotype was counted only a few times. This rearrangement joins TRBV2 to TRBJ2-7, with TRBD2 matching 14 bases. V gave up 7 bases and J gave up 0 bases; unmatched junction bases: 8. The CDR3 covers 17 residues. Germline CDR1 is SNHLY and CDR2 is FYNNEI. The CDR3 is CASTGGTSGSNSYEQYF. CDR3 coding DNA: TGTGCCAGCACGGGGGGGACTAGCGGGAGCAACTCCTACGAGCAGTACTTC.

The sample holds a few counts of this clonotype. The rearrangement links TRBV9 to TRBJ1-2; TRBD1 matches at 7 bases. Germline V gene sequence: CDR1 SGDLS, CDR2 YYNGEE. CDR3 length: 13 residues. Trimming cost V 4 bases and J 6 bases; bases outside gene matches: 6. CDR3 sequence (DNA): TGTGCCAGCAGCAGCCGGGACAGTCATGGCTACACCTTC. This encodes CASSSRDSHGYTF.

This clonotype was seen ten or more times. The CDR3 nucleotides are TGTGCCAGCAGTCCTGTAGCGGGAGGGCGGCTGGGTAATGAGCAGTTCTTC. It is translated as CASSPVAGGRLGNEQFF. J is TRBJ2-1 and V is TRBV6-5, with TRBD2 identical over 11 bases. The junction had 13 bases not matched to a gene; V was cut back by 5 bases and J by 7 bases. The CDR3 loop spans 17 amino acids. Per germline, CDR1 MNHEY and CDR2 SVGAGI.

This clonotype was recorded many times. The gene calls are TRBV20-1 and TRBJ2-3, with D possibly being TRBD1 or TRBD2 (6 bases each). This CDR3 spans 13 amino acids. The germline V gene has CDR1 DFQATT and CDR2 SNEGSKA (reference sequence). CDR3 loop: CSPFWGATDTQYF. The CDR3 DNA is TGCAGCCCTTTCTGGGGGGCCACAGATACGCAGTATTTT.

This clonotype was counted a few times. The chain links TRBV30 to TRBJ1-5, with 7 bases fitting TRBD1. Germline V gives CDR1 GTSNPN, CDR2 SVGIG (reference sequence). The CDR3 loop spans 13 amino acids. After removal of 5 bases from V and 0 bases from J, the junction contained 1 base not matched to a gene. This chain's CDR3 is CAWGDSSNQPQHF. The CDR3 DNA is TGTGCCTGGGGGGACAGTAGCAATCAGCCCCAGCATTTT.

The chain has TRBV7-2 and TRBJ1-5, with 7 bases lining up with TRBD1. There are 14 residues in the CDR3. V was pared by 4 bases and J by 7 bases, with 7 bases of the junction left unmatched. Germline CDR1 is SGHTA and CDR2 is FQGNSA. CDR3 loop: CASSSLTGKQPQHF. The CDR3 DNA sequence: TGTGCCAGCAGCTCCCTGACAGGGAAGCAGCCCCAGCATTTT.